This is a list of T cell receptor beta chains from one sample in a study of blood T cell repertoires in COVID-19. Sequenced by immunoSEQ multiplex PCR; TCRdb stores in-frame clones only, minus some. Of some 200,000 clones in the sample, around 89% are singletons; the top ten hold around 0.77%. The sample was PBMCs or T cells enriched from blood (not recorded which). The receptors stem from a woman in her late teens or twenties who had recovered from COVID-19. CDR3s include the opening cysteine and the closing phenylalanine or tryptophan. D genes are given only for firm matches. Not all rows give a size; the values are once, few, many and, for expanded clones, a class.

cdr3_nt: TGTGCCAGCAGCCAACCAGACAGGGGTGGAGGCTACACCTTC
cdr3_aa: CASSQPDRGGGYTF
clone_size: once
v_call: TRBV3-1/TRBV3-2
j_call: TRBJ1-2
d_call: TRBD1

cdr3_nt: TGTGCCACACAGGGGCCTGGGGCCAACGTCCTGACTTTC
cdr3_aa: CATQGPGANVLTF
clone_size: .
v_call: TRBV2
j_call: TRBJ2-6
d_call: TRBD1

cdr3_nt: TGTGCCACCAGTGATTCGACAGGGTCCACAGATACGCAGTATTTT
cdr3_aa: CATSDSTGSTDTQYF
clone_size: .
v_call: TRBV24-1
j_call: TRBJ2-3
d_call: TRBD1

cdr3_nt: TGTGCCAGCAGCGTAGAAGGGGGCACTGGAAACACCATATATTTT
cdr3_aa: CASSVEGGTGNTIYF
clone_size: once
v_call: TRBV9
j_call: TRBJ1-3
d_call: TRBD1

cdr3_nt: TGTGCCAGCAGCTTGGCGAGTTTGGTGACGATAAAAGGGGACAACAGGGCTTTCTTT
cdr3_aa: CASSLASLVTIKGDNRAFF
clone_size: .
v_call: TRBV11-2
j_call: TRBJ1-1
d_call: .

cdr3_nt: TGCGCCAGCAGCTTGAGACAGCTCACAGATACGCAGTATTTT
cdr3_aa: CASSLRQLTDTQYF
clone_size: .
v_call: TRBV5-1
j_call: TRBJ2-3
d_call: .

cdr3_nt: TGTGCCAGCGCCGAGACAGGGGGCCTCCGATCTGGGGCCAACGTCCTGACTTTC
cdr3_aa: CASAETGGLRSGANVLTF
clone_size: .
v_call: TRBV28
j_call: TRBJ2-6
d_call: TRBD1

cdr3_nt: TGCGCCAGCAGCTCGAGACCCTCGACAGAGACCTACACAGATACGCAGTATTTT
cdr3_aa: CASSSRPSTETYTDTQYF
clone_size: .
v_call: TRBV5-1
j_call: TRBJ2-3
d_call: .

cdr3_nt: TGTGCCAGCGGGGACTATCTCGAGACCCAGTACTTC
cdr3_aa: CASGDYLETQYF
clone_size: .
v_call: TRBV7-9
j_call: TRBJ2-5
d_call: TRBD2

cdr3_nt: TGTGCCAGCAGTCCGCCGACAGGGGAGGGATATGGCTACACCTTC
cdr3_aa: CASSPPTGEGYGYTF
clone_size: .
v_call: TRBV28
j_call: TRBJ1-2
d_call: TRBD1

cdr3_nt: TGTGCCAGCAGTTCAACAGGGGGCGGGACAGATACGCAGTATTTT
cdr3_aa: CASSSTGGGTDTQYF
clone_size: .
v_call: TRBV28
j_call: TRBJ2-3
d_call: TRBD1

cdr3_nt: TGTGCCAGCAGCCAAGATCTCCTAGCGGGACCCGGGGAGCTGTTTTTT
cdr3_aa: CASSQDLLAGPGELFF
clone_size: .
v_call: TRBV4-2
j_call: TRBJ2-2
d_call: TRBD2

cdr3_nt: TGTGCCAGCTGGCCCGAGCAGTACTTC
cdr3_aa: CASWPEQYF
clone_size: .
v_call: TRBV21-1
j_call: TRBJ2-7
d_call: .

cdr3_nt: TGTGCCAGCAGTTTCCGGCAGGGGGCGCGTGAGACCCAGTACTTC
cdr3_aa: CASSFRQGARETQYF
clone_size: .
v_call: TRBV28
j_call: TRBJ2-5
d_call: TRBD1

cdr3_nt: TGCAGCGTTGAACCAACTAGCTTGGCCTACAATGAGCAGTTCTTC
cdr3_aa: CSVEPTSLAYNEQFF
clone_size: .
v_call: TRBV29-1
j_call: TRBJ2-1
d_call: .

cdr3_nt: TGTGCCAGCAGCGCGGGGGACTTAGATACGCAGTATTTT
cdr3_aa: CASSAGDLDTQYF
clone_size: .
v_call: TRBV6-4
j_call: TRBJ2-3
d_call: TRBD2

cdr3_nt: TGTGCCAGCAGCTTAACGCGCGGGGCCAACGTCCTGACTTTC
cdr3_aa: CASSLTRGANVLTF
clone_size: .
v_call: TRBV7-9
j_call: TRBJ2-6
d_call: .

cdr3_nt: TGTGCCAGCAACAGGGGTCACAATTCACCCCTCCACTTT
cdr3_aa: CASNRGHNSPLHF
clone_size: .
v_call: TRBV6-5
j_call: TRBJ1-6
d_call: TRBD1

cdr3_nt: TGTGCCAGCTCACCCGGGGGACAGAAAAGCAATCAGCCCCAGCATTTT
cdr3_aa: CASSPGGQKSNQPQHF
clone_size: few
v_call: TRBV18
j_call: TRBJ1-5
d_call: TRBD1

cdr3_nt: TGTGCCAGCAGCCCCGCAGGGAACACTGAAGCTTTCTTT
cdr3_aa: CASSPAGNTEAFF
clone_size: .
v_call: TRBV28
j_call: TRBJ1-1
d_call: .

cdr3_nt: TGTGCCAGCAGTCATACCTCCGGGACTAGCGGCTACAATGAGCAGTTCTTC
cdr3_aa: CASSHTSGTSGYNEQFF
clone_size: .
v_call: TRBV27
j_call: TRBJ2-1
d_call: TRBD2

cdr3_nt: TGTGCCAGCAGCCTCCTTGGAGGCTACGAGCAGTACTTC
cdr3_aa: CASSLLGGYEQYF
clone_size: .
v_call: TRBV11-2
j_call: TRBJ2-7
d_call: .

cdr3_nt: TGTGCCAGCAGAAGAATTAGGGGGAACCACGAGCAGTACTTC
cdr3_aa: CASRRIRGNHEQYF
clone_size: once
v_call: TRBV21-1
j_call: TRBJ2-7
d_call: .

cdr3_nt: TGTGCCAGCAGTAAACAGGGTCGTGGCACTGAAGCTTTCTTT
cdr3_aa: CASSKQGRGTEAFF
clone_size: .
v_call: TRBV28
j_call: TRBJ1-1
d_call: .

cdr3_nt: TGTGCCAGCACCTTCCGAGCTAATCAGCCCCAGCATTTT
cdr3_aa: CASTFRANQPQHF
clone_size: .
v_call: TRBV6-5
j_call: TRBJ1-5
d_call: .

cdr3_nt: TGCGCCAGCAGCCAAGGCGCACACGGGACACGCACCGGGGAGCTGTTTTTT
cdr3_aa: CASSQGAHGTRTGELFF
clone_size: once
v_call: TRBV4-3
j_call: TRBJ2-2
d_call: .

cdr3_nt: TGTGCCAGCAGCTTGGCAGCTAGCGGAGCCTACGAGCAGTACTTC
cdr3_aa: CASSLAASGAYEQYF
clone_size: .
v_call: TRBV5-6
j_call: TRBJ2-7
d_call: TRBD2

cdr3_nt: TGCGCCAGCAGCCAAGGTGAGAGTTCGAGCGGGAGGGGAGATACGCAGTATTTT
cdr3_aa: CASSQGESSSGRGDTQYF
clone_size: .
v_call: TRBV4-3
j_call: TRBJ2-3
d_call: TRBD2

cdr3_nt: TGTGCCAGCAGCGTCCTAGCGGGATCCTACAATGAGCAGTTCTTC
cdr3_aa: CASSVLAGSYNEQFF
clone_size: .
v_call: TRBV7-3
j_call: TRBJ2-1
d_call: TRBD2

cdr3_nt: TGTGCCGGCAGAGGGGGCGGTGAAAAACTGTTTTTT
cdr3_aa: CAGRGGGEKLFF
clone_size: .
v_call: TRBV2
j_call: TRBJ1-4
d_call: TRBD1

cdr3_nt: TGTGCCAGTAGTATTAAGCGGGAGGGCCTTTCGGCCTACAATGAGCAGTTCTTC
cdr3_aa: CASSIKREGLSAYNEQFF
clone_size: .
v_call: TRBV19
j_call: TRBJ2-1
d_call: TRBD2

cdr3_nt: TGTGCCAGCAGTTTTTCGCGGTTGAACACTGAAGCTTTCTTT
cdr3_aa: CASSFSRLNTEAFF
clone_size: .
v_call: TRBV27
j_call: TRBJ1-1
d_call: .

cdr3_nt: TGCGCCAGCAGCACCACGGTCCAGGGTAACTCTGGGGCCAACGTCCTGACTTTC
cdr3_aa: CASSTTVQGNSGANVLTF
clone_size: few
v_call: TRBV5-1
j_call: TRBJ2-6
d_call: .

cdr3_nt: TGCGCCAGCAGCTCGGGACTAGCGGGGGAAGATACGCAGTATTTT
cdr3_aa: CASSSGLAGEDTQYF
clone_size: few
v_call: TRBV5-1
j_call: TRBJ2-3
d_call: TRBD2

cdr3_nt: TGTGCCAGCAGTTTAGGAGGGCTTGGGGCCAACGTCCTGACTTTC
cdr3_aa: CASSLGGLGANVLTF
clone_size: .
v_call: TRBV27
j_call: TRBJ2-6
d_call: .

cdr3_nt: TGTGCCAGCAGCCAAGATTGGGCGGGGAACTATGGCTACACCTTC
cdr3_aa: CASSQDWAGNYGYTF
clone_size: .
v_call: TRBV14
j_call: TRBJ1-2
d_call: .

cdr3_nt: TGCGCCAGCAGCTTGGACAGTCTAATCTCCTATAATTCACCCCTCCACTTT
cdr3_aa: CASSLDSLISYNSPLHF
clone_size: .
v_call: TRBV5-1
j_call: TRBJ1-6
d_call: .

cdr3_nt: TGTGCCAGCAGCCACCTGGTGTGGAGCGGGAGGGAAGGGGGTACAGATACGCAGTATTTT
cdr3_aa: CASSHLVWSGREGGTDTQYF
clone_size: .
v_call: TRBV7-6
j_call: TRBJ2-3
d_call: TRBD2

cdr3_nt: TGTGCCAGCAGCCCTGACAGGCTCTGGGAGCAGTACTTC
cdr3_aa: CASSPDRLWEQYF
clone_size: .
v_call: TRBV7-9
j_call: TRBJ2-7
d_call: .

cdr3_nt: TGTGCCACCCGGACTAGCGGGAGGGCCCTGACAGATACGCAGTATTTT
cdr3_aa: CATRTSGRALTDTQYF
clone_size: .
v_call: TRBV2
j_call: TRBJ2-3
d_call: TRBD2

cdr3_nt: TGTGCCAGCAGTGGTGACATCGTCTATGGCTACACCTTC
cdr3_aa: CASSGDIVYGYTF
clone_size: .
v_call: TRBV2
j_call: TRBJ1-2
d_call: .